Listed below are T cell receptor beta chains from one sample, sequenced in a study of CD8 T cells in Susac syndrome. TCRdb independently ran MiXCR on the immunoSEQ multiplex PCR reads; one entry per CDR3 protein. Of approximately 180,000 distinct CDR3 sequences in the sample, around 95% were seen once. Sequencing was done on a sample of CD4+ T cells from PBMCs. The receptors stem from a human donor with multiple sclerosis. CDR3s include the opening cysteine and the closing phenylalanine or tryptophan. Each record gives: D gene, clone size, J gene, V gene, CDR3 DNA, CDR3 protein. D genes are given only for firm matches. The size field is filled for only some rows; it gives once, few, many or a size class.

D: NA
size: NA
J: TRBJ1-1
V: TRBV18
DNA: TGTGCCAGCTCACCAACGTTCATCGGTTTTAACACTGAAGCTTTCTTT
CDR3: CASSPTFIGFNTEAFF

D: NA
size: NA
J: TRBJ2-5
V: TRBV20-1
DNA: TGCAGTGCTAGTAGTCATCAGCCCCACCAAGAGACCCAGTACTTC
CDR3: CSASSHQPHQETQYF

D: NA
size: NA
J: TRBJ1-2
V: TRBV20-1
DNA: TGCAGTGCTGAGAAAGGAGGGGCCCAAAACTATGGCTACACCTTC
CDR3: CSAEKGGAQNYGYTF

D: NA
size: NA
J: TRBJ1-1
V: TRBV4-2
DNA: TGTGCCAGCAGCCCCCCCCAGAGACAGGCTGAAGCTTTCTTT
CDR3: CASSPPQRQAEAFF

D: TRBD2
size: NA
J: TRBJ2-2
V: TRBV20-1
DNA: TGCAGTGCTAGAGAGACTAGCGGGGGCACCGGGGAGCTGTTTTTT
CDR3: CSARETSGGTGELFF

D: TRBD1
size: NA
J: TRBJ1-2
V: TRBV7-3
DNA: TGTGCCAGCAGCTTGCGACAGGGTGGTGGCTACACCTTC
CDR3: CASSLRQGGGYTF

D: TRBD1
size: NA
J: TRBJ1-2
V: TRBV20-1
DNA: TGCAGTGCGAAGGACAGGGGGTATGGCTACACCTTC
CDR3: CSAKDRGYGYTF

D: NA
size: NA
J: TRBJ2-7
V: TRBV30
DNA: TGTGCCTGGAGTGTAGGGGGGGCTACGGCCTACGAGCAGTACTTC
CDR3: CAWSVGGATAYEQYF

D: NA
size: NA
J: TRBJ1-5
V: TRBV19
DNA: TGTGCCAGCCGCGACGGACATCAGCCCCAGCATTTT
CDR3: CASRDGHQPQHF

D: NA
size: NA
J: TRBJ1-2
V: TRBV7-9
DNA: TGTGCCAGCACCACCGGGGCGGTGAAAATGGATAACTATGGCTACACCTTC
CDR3: CASTTGAVKMDNYGYTF

D: TRBD1
size: NA
J: TRBJ1-6
V: TRBV6-5
DNA: TGTGCCAGCAGTTACCTGGACAGGGCAGTGAAGGGATCACCCCTCCACTTT
CDR3: CASSYLDRAVKGSPLHF

D: NA
size: NA
J: TRBJ1-5
V: TRBV29-1
DNA: TGCAGCGACCCCAGGGGCTATAGCAATCAGCCCCAGCATTTT
CDR3: CSDPRGYSNQPQHF

D: NA
size: NA
J: TRBJ1-2
V: TRBV20-1
DNA: TGCAGTGCTAAAGGGACTTTTCATGGCTACACCTTC
CDR3: CSAKGTFHGYTF

D: NA
size: NA
J: TRBJ2-6
V: TRBV19
DNA: TGTGCCACTCGACTCGCTGGGGCCAACGTCCTGACTTTC
CDR3: CATRLAGANVLTF

D: TRBD2
size: NA
J: TRBJ2-1
V: TRBV20-1
DNA: TGCAGTGTCGCTAGCGGGCTCTACAATGAGCAGTTCTTC
CDR3: CSVASGLYNEQFF

D: TRBD2
size: NA
J: TRBJ2-2
V: TRBV6-1
DNA: TGTGCCAGCAGTAGGGCCGGGCGACTAGCGGGGACCGGGGAGCTGTTTTTT
CDR3: CASSRAGRLAGTGELFF

D: NA
size: NA
J: TRBJ2-7
V: TRBV7-8
DNA: TGTGCCAGCAGCGGCTTGAGGGGCACCCTTGGCGAGCAGTACTTC
CDR3: CASSGLRGTLGEQYF

D: NA
size: once
J: TRBJ1-2
V: TRBV3-1
DNA: TGTGCCAGCAGCCAAGTAAAAGGGGCCTATGGCTACACCTTC
CDR3: CASSQVKGAYGYTF

D: NA
size: NA
J: TRBJ2-2
V: TRBV29-1
DNA: TGCAGCGTTGGGTCTTTTCGCCACTCGAACACCGGGGAGCTGTTTTTT
CDR3: CSVGSFRHSNTGELFF

D: NA
size: NA
J: TRBJ2-5
V: TRBV3-1
DNA: TGTGCCAGCAGCCACCTACTTCCCGGAGAGACCCAGTACTTC
CDR3: CASSHLLPGETQYF